This TCR beta chain was documented in a study of T cells in Graves' hyperthyroidism and ophthalmopathy. There were TCR beta CDR3 regions amplified from RNA transcripts. Using the HTBI primer set, a first-round RT-PCR was run on the TCR CDR3. One entry per CDR3 protein results from TCRdb running MiXCR on the multiplex PCR reads. This table has some 580,000 distinct CDR3 sequences, approximately 15% appearing once. The sample holds many counts of this clonotype. Each person with ophthalmopathy scored at least 3 on the Clinical Activity Score, reached NOSPECS grade 4 or higher, and had been ill under 3 months. Patients were excluded because of uncontrolled infection, other autoimmune disease, pregnancy or lactation. CDR1 SNHLY and CDR2 FYNNEI come from the germline V gene. V was clipped by 8 bases and J by 5 bases; unmatched bases: 8. The CDR3 contains 13 residues.

V gene TRBV2 combines with J gene TRBJ2-5, with 7 bases matching TRBD2. This sequence originates from a woman in her 40s with Graves' ophthalmopathy. Sequencing used blood. The CDR3 sequence is CASCSWGGETQYF. Here the CDR3 DNA reads TGTGCCAGCTGTTCGTGGGGGGGGGAGACCCAGTACTTC.